The source of this TCR beta chain is a study of vaccination effects on CD4 cells after COVID-19. Details on this clone: Its antigen is not known.

Before sequencing took place, the ViraFEST assay used viral peptide pools to expand antigen-specific CD4+ T cells. CD4+ T cell isolation took place after nine to eleven days of culture. Two doses of BNT162b2 or mRNA-1273 vaccine were administered to participants. No vaccinee had earlier SARS-CoV-2 infection, and nucleocapsid antibodies were negative. Cultures of about 2 million PBMC per well contained 10 IU/ml IL-2 plus 10 ug/ml peptides. Replacing half the medium with IL-2 medium was done on days 3 and 7. Generated by immunoSEQ multiplex PCR, the TCRdb table keeps only in-frame clones and is missing some. The data show approximately 61,000 clones, around 78% seen once. In germline, CDR1 is MDHEN, CDR2 SYDVKM. This CDR3 contains 15 residues. Germline trimming cut 6 bases from V and 5 bases from J; bases unmatched to any gene: 9.

This TCR was recovered from a human donor who received a COVID-19 vaccine. The specimen was CD4+ T cells from PBMCs cultured with HCoV-229E spike peptides, collected after COVID-19 vaccination. V is TRBV28 and J is TRBJ1-4, with 7 bases aligning to TRBD1. CDR3 sequence (DNA): TGTGCCAGCAGCCTCCCGACAGGGCCAAATGAAAAACTGTTTTTT. Its protein is CASSLPTGPNEKLFF. Full variable domain (remainder filled in from reference TRBV28 and TRBJ1-4): DVKVTQSSRYLVKRTGEKVFLECVQDMDHENMFWYRQDPGLGLRLIYFSYDVKMKEKGDIPEGYSVSREKKERFSLILESASTNQTSMYLCASSLPTGPNEKLFFGSGTQLSVL.